These 6 T cell receptor beta chains share one sample of origin, sequenced in a study of T cell repertoires in cytomegalovirus infection. TCRdb passed the reads through MiXCR, listing each CDR3 protein once. The top ten hold 13% of the sample, which has more than 250,000 distinct CDR3 sequences, more than 20% seen once. No cognate antigen is known for these TCRs. The material sequenced was cultured PBMCs, taken from culture after CMV antigen stimulation. All receptors come from a human donor in good health (CMV status not recorded). Some clones in this sample may be carry-over from other donors' samples.

The chain recombines TRBV6-2 or TRBV6-3 with TRBJ2-7; D possibly corresponds to TRBD1 (6 bases). The CDR3 extends over 15 amino acids. Per germline, CDR1 MNHEY and CDR2 SVGEGT. Trimming shortened V by 5 bases and J by 0 bases, and 14 bases separated the two germline ends. The CDR3 region is CASSSPGASSYEQYV. The CDR3 nucleotides read TGTGCCAGCAGTAGTCCAGGGGCAAGCTCCTACGAGCAGTACGTC.

This clonotype was detected ten times or more. This sequence joins TRBV7-9 and TRBJ1-2, with D uncertain. Trimming removed 5 bases at V and 7 bases at J, with 14 bases between. Per the germline V gene, CDR1 is SEHNR and CDR2 is FQNEAQ (reference sequence). The CDR3 is 13 residues long. This chain's CDR3 is CASSPSIGSGYTF. The CDR3 region has the DNA TGTGCCAGCAGCCCAAGTATAGGGTCTGGCTACACCTTC.

This clonotype was counted only a few times. CDR3 sequence reads: CASSATSVYNEQFF. CDR3 sequence (DNA): TGTGCCAGTAGTGCGACTAGCGTTTACAATGAGCAGTTCTTC. This chain links TRBV19 with TRBJ2-1, with TRBD2 identical over 8 bases. Unmatched junction bases numbered 4, after V lost 5 bases and J lost 4 bases. Germline CDR1 and CDR2: LNHDA and SQIVND (reference sequence). CDR3 length: 14 residues.

The chain uses TRBV2 and TRBJ2-1; the match to TRBD2 covers 10 bases. Germline CDR1 is SNHLY and CDR2 is FYNNEI. The V and J ends lost 8 bases and 10 bases, in that order; junction bases with no gene match: 11. The CDR3 covers 14 residues. CDR3 in amino acids: CASEKREGLGEQFF. The CDR3 bases are TGTGCCAGCGAGAAGCGGGAGGGCCTCGGGGAGCAGTTCTTC.

This chain links TRBV28 with TRBJ2-7, with D possibly matching TRBD2 (7 bases). The germline CDR1 and CDR2 sequences are MDHEN and SYDVKM. V shed 9 bases and J shed 3 bases, with 24 bases lying between them. This CDR3 has 16 residues. CDR3: CARKVEGGLLHYEQYF. The CDR3 region has the DNA TGTGCCAGAAAAGTCGAGGGGGGGCTACTCCACTACGAGCAGTACTTC.

In its sample, this clonotype was seen a few times. The rearrangement links TRBV6-2 or TRBV6-3 to TRBJ2-7; D remains unclear. CDR3 length: 13 amino acids. The V gene lost 6 bases and the J gene lost 3 bases, with 12 bases spanning the gap. Germline loops: CDR1 MNHEY, CDR2 SVGEGT. CDR3 DNA: TGTGCCAGCAGAGTGGGCAGTAACTACGAGCAGTACGTC. Residues: CASRVGSNYEQYV.